The next 13 T cell receptor beta chains were all read from a single sample in a study of blood T cells in healthy people across ages. Using a J-beta primer mix together with a sample-barcoded 5' primer, a second PCR was run for roughly 6 to 12 cycles. MiXCR, run by TCRdb on the 5' RACE reads, gives a single entry per CDR3 protein. The sample has about 1,600,000 distinct CDR3 sequences, 35% to 45% seen once. The sequencing input was blood. The receptors originated from a woman between 18 and 30 years old in good health.

The chain couples TRBV29-1 to TRBJ1-1, with unresolved D. Germline CDR1 is SQVTM and CDR2 is ANQGSEA. Trimming removed 4 bases from V and 0 bases from J, with 12 bases in between. CDR3 size: 14 residues. CDR3 in amino acids: CSVAGPGMNTEAFF. The CDR3 DNA is TGCAGCGTTGCCGGGCCTGGGATGAACACTGAAGCTTTCTTT.

The rearrangement joins TRBV20-1 to TRBJ2-5; 10 bases are shared with TRBD2. Germline CDR1 is DFQATT and CDR2 is SNEGSKA (reference sequence). CDR3 size: 16 residues. With V trimmed by 5 bases and J by 2 bases, 11 bases remained unmatched. CDR3 amino acids: CSARPGLAGGQETQYF. CDR3 nucleotides: TGCAGTGCTCGCCCTGGCTTAGCGGGGGGACAAGAGACCCAGTACTTC.

The sample holds many counts of this clonotype. V usage is TRBV29-1 and J usage is TRBJ1-2, with 7 bases lining up with TRBD1. The junction had 6 bases not matched to a gene; V was cut back by 0 bases and J by 11 bases. CDR3 size: 12 residues. Germline assignment: CDR1 SQVTM and CDR2 ANQGSEA. CDR3 amino acids: CSVEDSQGVYTF. Written as DNA, the CDR3 is TGCAGCGTTGAAGATTCGCAGGGGGTATACACCTTC.

In its sample, this clonotype was seen once. The rearrangement uses TRBV9 and TRBJ1-2, with D maybe TRBD1 (6 bases). CDR1 and CDR2 (germline): SGDLS, YYNGEE. The CDR3 totals 13 residues. Between the trimmed V and J ends, which lost 6 bases and 3 bases, there was a span of 12 bases. CDR3 residues: CASTPGDHYGYTF. In DNA, the CDR3 is TGTGCCAGCACGCCAGGGGACCACTATGGCTACACCTTC.

V and J are TRBV10-3 and TRBJ1-1; D remains unclear. Trimming cost V 0 bases and J 0 bases, with 11 bases left between them. CDR3 size: 16 residues. Germline V gene sequence: CDR1 ENHRY, CDR2 SYGVKD. CDR3 DNA: TGTGCCATCAGTGAGTCCGGGCCAAGCATGAACACTGAAGCTTTCTTT. Amino acids: CAISESGPSMNTEAFF.

This chain connects TRBV7-2 to TRBJ1-1, with D possibly TRBD1 on 6 matching bases. Germline loops: CDR1 SGHTA, CDR2 FQGNSA. Trimming left V 1 base short and J 0 bases short, with 12 bases between. The CDR3 runs to 16 residues. The CDR3 loop is CASSLEGTRLNTEAFF. CDR3 nucleotide sequence: TGTGCCAGCAGCTTAGAGGGGACAAGGTTGAACACTGAAGCTTTCTTT.

The chain combines TRBV4-1 with TRBJ2-1; D perhaps matches TRBD1 (6 bases). In germline, CDR1 is MGHRA, CDR2 YSYEKL. The CDR3 length is 15 residues. V shed 1 base and J shed 4 bases, with 11 bases lying between them. DNA of the CDR3: TGCGCCAGCAGCCAAGGTATCGACAGGTACAATGAGCAGTTCTTC. This translates into CASSQGIDRYNEQFF.

The chain uses TRBV6-1 and TRBJ2-6, with 10 bases aligning to TRBD2. V lost 5 bases, J lost 0 bases, and 13 bases stayed unmatched. Germline CDR1 reads MNHNS; CDR2 reads SASEGT. The CDR3 totals 20 residues. As DNA, the CDR3 is TGTGCCAGCAGTAGACGGACTAGCGGCACATCTACCTCTGGGGCCAACGTCCTGACTTTC. This gives the protein CASSRRTSGTSTSGANVLTF.

This clonotype has just a few counts. The rearrangement links TRBV7-2 to TRBJ2-1; D remains unclear. The CDR3 length is 15 residues. Trimming removed 0 bases at V and 4 bases at J, with 10 bases between. The germline CDR1 and CDR2 sequences are SGHTA and FQGNSA. CDR3 bases: TGTGCCAGCAGCTTAGCAAGTCAGGAATACAATGAGCAGTTCTTC. This sequence encodes CASSLASQEYNEQFF.

This clonotype appeared a few times. The CDR3 coding sequence is TGTGCCAGCAGCAGCAGAGGGGCGGGAGATCCCTACGAGCAGTACTTC. Protein product: CASSSRGAGDPYEQYF. This chain uses TRBV12-3 or TRBV12-4 with TRBJ2-7; 7 bases line up with TRBD2. Trimming at V came to 6 bases and at J to 2 bases, leaving 13 bases not matched to a gene. CDR3 size: 16 residues.

The V and J genes are TRBV20-1 and TRBJ1-2; TRBD1 agrees at 10 bases. Germline V gives CDR1 DFQATT, CDR2 SNEGSKA (reference sequence). The J segment lost 3 bases and the V segment lost 6 bases, leaving 7 bases of the junction unmatched. The CDR3 totals 14 residues. The CDR3 nucleotides are TGCAGTGCCGGACTAGGACAGGGGGACTATGGCTACACCTTC. Encoded protein: CSAGLGQGDYGYTF.

The rearrangement joins TRBV9 to TRBJ2-5; no clear D gene. The CDR3 consists of 13 residues. Germline V gene data show CDR1 as SGDLS and CDR2 as YYNGEE. V was cut by 0 bases and J by 5 bases, with 8 bases left in between. The CDR3 DNA reads as TGTGCCAGCAGCGTAGGCCCCTCGGAGACCCAGTACTTC. It yields the protein CASSVGPSETQYF.

This clonotype was counted a few times. The chain uses TRBV14 and TRBJ2-3; no reliable D call. Trimming left V 4 bases short and J 0 bases short, with 11 bases between. CDR3 length: 15 amino acids. Germline V CDR1 and CDR2: SGHDN, FVKESK. The CDR3 bases are TGTGCCAGCAGCCTTACCTTGGAAAGCACAGATACGCAGTATTTT. This gives the protein CASSLTLESTDTQYF. The whole variable domain, filled in from reference TRBV14 and TRBJ2-3, reads EAGVTQFPSHSVIEKGQTVTLRCDPISGHDNLYWYRRVMGKEIKFLLHFVKESKQDESGMPNNRFLAERTGGTYSTLKVQPAELEDSGVYFCASSLTLESTDTQYFGPGTRLTVL.